This is a list of T cell receptor beta chains from one sample in a study of T cell changes during pregnancy in multiple sclerosis. Some clones are missing from TCRdb's copy, which holds only in-frame ones; the method was immunoSEQ multiplex PCR. Of 70,000 to 80,000 clones in the sample, about 94% were seen once. The specimen was peripheral blood, collected in the third trimester of pregnancy. Receptor source: a female donor with multiple sclerosis, enrolled in a pregnancy study. Each CDR3 is given with its conserved first and last residue. D genes are given only for firm matches. Only part of the rows carry a size: once, few, many, or a class if the clone is expanded.

>15|TRBJ1-2|TRBV4-3|-|-
TGCGCCAGCAGCCAAGATGCGGGGAATGCGTATGGCTACACCTTC
CASSQDAGNAYGYTF
>15|TRBJ1-1|TRBV11-1|TRBD1|-
TGTGCCAGCAGCTCGCTCTTCAGGGGGGACACTGAAGCTTTCTTT
CASSSLFRGDTEAFF
>14|TRBJ2-4|TRBV27|-|-
TGTGCCAGCAGTTTATTGGCAGGTGTGAACATTCAGTACTTC
CASSLLAGVNIQYF
>17|TRBJ1-1|TRBV7-9|-|-
TGTGCCAGCAGCTTCGGGACAAATCCGTCTATGAACACTGAAGCTTTCTTT
CASSFGTNPSMNTEAFF
>14|TRBJ1-1|TRBV7-3|-|few
TGTGCCAGCAGCTTAGACAGTACGGGCACTGAAGCTTTCTTT
CASSLDSTGTEAFF
>17|TRBJ2-3|TRBV18|TRBD2|-
TGTGCCAGCTCACCCCGGCGCGGAGGGAGGGAATCAGATACGCAGTATTTT
CASSPRRGGRESDTQYF
>13|TRBJ1-1|TRBV18|-|-
TGTGCCAGCTCCAGGGCCATGAACACTGAAGCTTTCTTT
CASSRAMNTEAFF
>12|TRBJ1-1|TRBV18|-|-
TGTGCCAGCTCACCTCCTAACACTGAAGCTTTCTTT
CASSPPNTEAFF
>19|TRBJ2-2|TRBV30|TRBD2|-
TGTGCCTGGCGCCCTCCGGGACTAGCGGGGGGGCCCCACACCGGGGAGCTGTTTTTT
CAWRPPGLAGGPHTGELFF
>14|TRBJ1-6|TRBV2|-|few
TGTGCCAGACAGGGAGGGATCTCACATTCACCCCTCCACTTT
CARQGGISHSPLHF
>17|TRBJ2-7|TRBV4-3|TRBD1|-
TGCGCCAGCAGCCAAGGATTAGCGACAGGGGGTTTCTACGAGCAGTACTTC
CASSQGLATGGFYEQYF
>12|TRBJ1-2|TRBV7-2|-|-
TGTGCCAGCACCCCCGGAGGTCCGGGCTACACCTTC
CASTPGGPGYTF
>15|TRBJ2-3|TRBV5-1|-|-
TGCGCCAGCCGCCTTCAGGGGAGGGGCACAGATACGCAGTATTTT
CASRLQGRGTDTQYF
>13|TRBJ2-7|TRBV5-6|TRBD1|-
TGTGCCAGCAGCGCGACAGGGGCCTACGAGCAGTACTTC
CASSATGAYEQYF
>14|TRBJ2-7|TRBV29-1|-|-
TGCAGCGTTGAAGTTGGACTAAGCTCCTACGAGCAGTACTTC
CSVEVGLSSYEQYF
>17|TRBJ1-2|TRBV19|-|-
TGTGCCAGTAGTATAGGCCCCGGTGGGGGCAGAGACTATGGCTACACCTTC
CASSIGPGGGRDYGYTF
>15|TRBJ2-1|TRBV9|TRBD2|-
TGTGCCAGCAGCCAAACTAGCGGGGGAAACAATGAGCAGTTCTTC
CASSQTSGGNNEQFF
>13|TRBJ1-5|TRBV7-2|-|-
TGTGCCAGCAGCACATATAGCAATCAGCCCCAGCATTTT
CASSTYSNQPQHF
>14|TRBJ2-5|TRBV5-1|-|once
TGCGCCAGCAGCTTGGTCAGGGTCGCGGAGACCCAGTACTTC
CASSLVRVAETQYF
>15|TRBJ2-5|TRBV5-6|TRBD2|-
TGTGCCAGCAGCTTGAGGCGGGGGGGATGGGAGACCCAGTACTTC
CASSLRRGGWETQYF
>15|TRBJ2-3|TRBV18|TRBD1|-
TGTGCCAGCTCAGCACAGGGGGCGGCCACAGATACGCAGTATTTT
CASSAQGAATDTQYF
>16|TRBJ1-1|TRBV19|-|-
TGTGCCAGTAGTCCGTCGAGATTGGGTGAGGGCACTGAAGCTTTCTTT
CASSPSRLGEGTEAFF
>17|TRBJ1-2|TRBV19|TRBD1|-
TGTGCCAGTAGTATGCTCCGGGACAGGGGGCTTGGCTATGGCTACACCTTC
CASSMLRDRGLGYGYTF
>14|TRBJ2-7|TRBV5-6|TRBD1|-
TGTGCCAGCAGCTTCAGGGACAGACCCTACGAGCAGTACTTC
CASSFRDRPYEQYF
>14|TRBJ1-5|TRBV9|TRBD1|-
TGTGCCAGCAGCGCAGGGGGTACCAATCAGCCCCAGCATTTT
CASSAGGTNQPQHF
>11|TRBJ1-1|TRBV20-1|-|-
TGCAGTCCAAGCAAGAACACTGAAGCTTTCTTT
CSPSKNTEAFF
>13|TRBJ1-2|TRBV4-2|-|-
TGTGCCAGCAGACCCGACACTGCAGTTGGCTACACCTTC
CASRPDTAVGYTF
>14|TRBJ1-1|TRBV12-2|-|-
TGTGCAAGTCGCTTCGGGGGAAAGAACACTGAAGCTTTCTTT
CASRFGGKNTEAFF
>13|TRBJ2-3|TRBV7-2|-|-
TGTGCCAGCAGTCACGAGCTCTTGGATACGCAGTATTTT
CASSHELLDTQYF
>11|TRBJ1-5|TRBV13|-|-
TGTGCCAGTCGGGGGGGACAGCCCCAGCATTTT
CASRGGQPQHF
>17|TRBJ2-3|TRBV19|-|-
TGTGCCAGTAGCTCCACGAAACAGGCATGGGCGAGGGATACGCAGTATTTT
CASSSTKQAWARDTQYF
>17|TRBJ2-1|TRBV5-4|-|-
TGTGCCAGCAGCTTGGGTGGGGCTCTCGGCTCCTACAATGAGCAGTTCTTC
CASSLGGALGSYNEQFF
>13|TRBJ1-1|TRBV6-6|-|-
TGTGCCAGCGCCTTATTTCACAGGGACGAGGCTTTCTTT
CASALFHRDEAFF